This TCR beta chain derives from a study of blood T cells in healthy people across ages. Together with a sample-barcoded 5' primer, a J-beta primer mix was included in a second PCR lasting about 6 to 11 cycles. Using its own MiXCR run on the 5' RACE reads, TCRdb lists one record per CDR3 protein. This table has 780,000 or so distinct CDR3 sequences, around a quarter appearing once. Each donor was a healthy Caucasian individual from Russia, aged 6 to 90. In each sample, at least 6.5 million PBMCs were isolated. This clonotype has a handful of counts. The CDR3 has 13 amino acids. J gave up 4 bases and V 8 bases, and 8 bases lay outside the gene matches. Germline V gene sequence: CDR1 SQVTM, CDR2 ANQGSEA. This same sample was also taken into another study, of T cells of mothers and their children. This second report adds: Regardless of relatedness, pairs show thymic selection shaping TCR recombination output in a similar manner. Clones that were microchimeric and persistent were not detected among T cells.

The sequence derives from a boy aged 10-17 years in good health. This sequence joins TRBV29-1 and TRBJ2-7; 10 bases fit TRBD2. Sequencing input: blood. This CDR3 reads CSTASGSRYEQYF. For the CDR3, the DNA is TGCAGCACAGCTAGCGGGAGTAGGTACGAGCAGTACTTC.